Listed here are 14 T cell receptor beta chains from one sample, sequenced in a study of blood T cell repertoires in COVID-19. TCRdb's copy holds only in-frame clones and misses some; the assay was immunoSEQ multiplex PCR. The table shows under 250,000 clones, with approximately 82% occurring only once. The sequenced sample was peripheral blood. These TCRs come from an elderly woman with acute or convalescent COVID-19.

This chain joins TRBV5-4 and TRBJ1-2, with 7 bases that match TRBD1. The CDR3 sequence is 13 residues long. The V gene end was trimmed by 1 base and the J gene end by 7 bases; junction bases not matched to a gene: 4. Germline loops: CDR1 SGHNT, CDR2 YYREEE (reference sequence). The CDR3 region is CASSLKGGGGYTF. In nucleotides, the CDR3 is TGTGCCAGCAGCTTGAAAGGGGGCGGTGGCTACACCTTC.

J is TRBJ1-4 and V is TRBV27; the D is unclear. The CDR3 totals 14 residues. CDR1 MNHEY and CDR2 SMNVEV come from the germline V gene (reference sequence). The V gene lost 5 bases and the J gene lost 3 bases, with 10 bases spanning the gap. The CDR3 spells CASSPQSPNEKLFF. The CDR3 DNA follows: TGTGCCAGCAGTCCTCAAAGCCCTAATGAAAAACTGTTTTTT.

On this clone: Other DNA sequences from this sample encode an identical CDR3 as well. This CDR3 reads CASSVGGGTGELFF. Written as DNA, the CDR3 is TGTGCCAGCAGCGTTGGCGGGGGAACCGGGGAGCTGTTTTTT. The chain employs TRBV9 and TRBJ2-2, with 7 bases matching TRBD2. Germline lookup yields CDR1 SGDLS and CDR2 YYNGEE. The V and J ends lost 2 bases and 5 bases, in that order; junction bases with no gene match: 3. This CDR3 region has 14 residues.

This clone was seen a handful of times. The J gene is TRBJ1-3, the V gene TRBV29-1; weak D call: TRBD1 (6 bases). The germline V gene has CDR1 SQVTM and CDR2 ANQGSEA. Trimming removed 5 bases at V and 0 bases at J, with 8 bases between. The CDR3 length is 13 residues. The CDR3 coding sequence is TGCAGCGTTTGGACAGTCTCTGGAAACACCATATATTTT. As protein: CSVWTVSGNTIYF.

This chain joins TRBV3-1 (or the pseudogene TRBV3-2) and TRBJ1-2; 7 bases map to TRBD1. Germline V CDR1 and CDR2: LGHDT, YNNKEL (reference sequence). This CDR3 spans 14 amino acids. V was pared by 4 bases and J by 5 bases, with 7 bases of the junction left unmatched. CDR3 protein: CASSLSTGQYGYTF. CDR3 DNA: TGTGCCAGCAGCCTATCAACGGGACAGTATGGCTACACCTTC.

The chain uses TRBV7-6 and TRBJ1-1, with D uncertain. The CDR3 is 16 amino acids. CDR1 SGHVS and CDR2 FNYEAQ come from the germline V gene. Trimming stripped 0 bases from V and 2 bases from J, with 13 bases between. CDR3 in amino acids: CASSLAPPGKNTEAFF. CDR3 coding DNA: TGTGCCAGCAGCTTAGCGCCCCCGGGTAAAAACACTGAAGCTTTCTTT.

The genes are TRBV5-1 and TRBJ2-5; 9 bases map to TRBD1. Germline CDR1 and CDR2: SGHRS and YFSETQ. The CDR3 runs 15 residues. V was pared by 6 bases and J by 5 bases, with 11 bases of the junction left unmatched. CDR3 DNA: TGCGCCAGCAAGGTCCAACAGGGGGCGCGGGAGACCCAGTACTTC. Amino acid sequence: CASKVQQGARETQYF.

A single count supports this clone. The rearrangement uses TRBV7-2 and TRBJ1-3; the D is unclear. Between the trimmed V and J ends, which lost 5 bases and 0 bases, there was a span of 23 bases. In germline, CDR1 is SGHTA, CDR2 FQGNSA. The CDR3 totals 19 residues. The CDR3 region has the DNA TGTGCCAGCAGCCCGCGCTACGGCAGGTCTTCTAACTCTGGAAACACCATATATTTT. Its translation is CASSPRYGRSSNSGNTIYF.

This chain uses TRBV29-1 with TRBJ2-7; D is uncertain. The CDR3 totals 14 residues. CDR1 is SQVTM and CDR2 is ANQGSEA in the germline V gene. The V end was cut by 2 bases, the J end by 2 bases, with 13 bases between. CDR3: CSVETHSSPYEQYF. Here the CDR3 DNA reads TGCAGCGTTGAAACGCACAGCTCCCCCTACGAGCAGTACTTC.

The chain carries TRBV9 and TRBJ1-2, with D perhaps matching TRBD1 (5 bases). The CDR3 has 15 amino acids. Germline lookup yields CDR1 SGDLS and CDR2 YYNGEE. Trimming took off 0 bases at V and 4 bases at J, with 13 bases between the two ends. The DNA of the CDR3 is TGTGCCAGCAGCGTAGCTGGGACTTCCACCTATGGCTACACCTTC. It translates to CASSVAGTSTYGYTF.

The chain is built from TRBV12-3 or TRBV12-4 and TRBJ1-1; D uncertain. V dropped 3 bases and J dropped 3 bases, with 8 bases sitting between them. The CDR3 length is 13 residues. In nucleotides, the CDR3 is TGTGCCAGCAGTTTCTCCGAGGACACTGAAGCTTTCTTT. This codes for CASSFSEDTEAFF.

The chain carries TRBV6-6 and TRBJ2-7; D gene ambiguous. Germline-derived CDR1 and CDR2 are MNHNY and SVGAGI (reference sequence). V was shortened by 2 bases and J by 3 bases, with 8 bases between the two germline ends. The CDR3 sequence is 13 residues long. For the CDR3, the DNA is TGTGCCAGCAGTTACGGCCATCGCTACGAGCAGTACTTC. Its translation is CASSYGHRYEQYF.

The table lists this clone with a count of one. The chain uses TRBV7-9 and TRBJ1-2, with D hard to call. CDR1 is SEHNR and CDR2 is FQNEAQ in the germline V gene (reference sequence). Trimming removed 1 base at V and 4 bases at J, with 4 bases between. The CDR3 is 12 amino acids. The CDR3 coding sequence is TGTGCCAGCAGCTTAGACAGCTATGGCTACACCTTC. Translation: CASSLDSYGYTF. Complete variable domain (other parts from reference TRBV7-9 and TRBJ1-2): DTGVSQNPRHKITKRGQNVTFRCDPISEHNRLYWYRQTLGQGPEFLTYFQNEAQLEKSRLLSDRFSAERPKGSFSTLEIQRTEQGDSAMYLCASSLDSYGYTFGSGTRLTVV.

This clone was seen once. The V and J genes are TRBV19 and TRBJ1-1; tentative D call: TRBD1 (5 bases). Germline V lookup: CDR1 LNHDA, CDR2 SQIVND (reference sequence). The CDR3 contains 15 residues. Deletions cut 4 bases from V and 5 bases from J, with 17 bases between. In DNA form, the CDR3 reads TGTGCCAGTAGTAAACTCCAGGGAAGTTGGACTGAAGCTTTCTTT. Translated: CASSKLQGSWTEAFF.